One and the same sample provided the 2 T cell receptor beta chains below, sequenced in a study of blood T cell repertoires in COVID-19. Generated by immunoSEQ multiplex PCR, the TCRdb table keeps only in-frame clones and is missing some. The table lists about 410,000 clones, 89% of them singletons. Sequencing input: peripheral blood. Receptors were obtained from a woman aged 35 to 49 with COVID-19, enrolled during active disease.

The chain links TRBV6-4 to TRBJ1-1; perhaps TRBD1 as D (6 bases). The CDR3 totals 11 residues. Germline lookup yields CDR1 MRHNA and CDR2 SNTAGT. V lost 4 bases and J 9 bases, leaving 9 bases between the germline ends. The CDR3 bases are TGTGCCAGCAGTGGAGGGGGACAAGCTTTCTTT. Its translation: CASSGGGQAFF.

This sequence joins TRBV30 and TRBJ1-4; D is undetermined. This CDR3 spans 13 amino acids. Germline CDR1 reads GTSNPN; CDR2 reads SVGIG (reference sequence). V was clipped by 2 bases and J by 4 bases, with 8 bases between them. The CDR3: CAWSKQSNEKLFF. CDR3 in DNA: TGTGCCTGGAGTAAACAGAGTAATGAAAAACTGTTTTTT.